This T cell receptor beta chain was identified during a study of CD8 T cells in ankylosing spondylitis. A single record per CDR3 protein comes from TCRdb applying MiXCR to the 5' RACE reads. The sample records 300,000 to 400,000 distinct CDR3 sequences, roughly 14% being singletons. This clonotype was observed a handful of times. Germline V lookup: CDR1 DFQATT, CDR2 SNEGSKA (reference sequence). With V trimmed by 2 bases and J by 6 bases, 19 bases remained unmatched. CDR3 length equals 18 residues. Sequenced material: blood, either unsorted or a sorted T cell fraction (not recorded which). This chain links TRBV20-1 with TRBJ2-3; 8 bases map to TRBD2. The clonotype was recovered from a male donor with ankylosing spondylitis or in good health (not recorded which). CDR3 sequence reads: CSARSWTGTSGGTDTQYF. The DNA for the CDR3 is TGCAGTGCTAGATCCTGGACCGGGACTAGTGGTGGAACGGATACGCAGTATTTT.